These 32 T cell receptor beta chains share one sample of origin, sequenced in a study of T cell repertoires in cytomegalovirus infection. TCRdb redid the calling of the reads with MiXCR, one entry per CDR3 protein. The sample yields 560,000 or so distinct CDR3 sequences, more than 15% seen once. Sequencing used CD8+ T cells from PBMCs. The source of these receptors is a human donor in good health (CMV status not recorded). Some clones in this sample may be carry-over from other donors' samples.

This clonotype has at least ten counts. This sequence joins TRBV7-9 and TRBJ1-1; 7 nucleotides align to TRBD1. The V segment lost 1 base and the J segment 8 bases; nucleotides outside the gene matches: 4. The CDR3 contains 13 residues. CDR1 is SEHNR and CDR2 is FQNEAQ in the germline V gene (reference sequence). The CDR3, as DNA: TGTGCCAGCAGCTTAGGGGGACAGAGCGAAGCTTTCTTT. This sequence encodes CASSLGGQSEAFF.

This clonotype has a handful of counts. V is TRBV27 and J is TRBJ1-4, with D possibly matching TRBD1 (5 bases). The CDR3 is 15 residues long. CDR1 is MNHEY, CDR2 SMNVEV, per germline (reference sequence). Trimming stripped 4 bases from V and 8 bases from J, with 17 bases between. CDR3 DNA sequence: TGTGCCAGCAGTTATGCGTCTGGGGGAAGCGAAAAACTGTTTTTT. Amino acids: CASSYASGGSEKLFF.

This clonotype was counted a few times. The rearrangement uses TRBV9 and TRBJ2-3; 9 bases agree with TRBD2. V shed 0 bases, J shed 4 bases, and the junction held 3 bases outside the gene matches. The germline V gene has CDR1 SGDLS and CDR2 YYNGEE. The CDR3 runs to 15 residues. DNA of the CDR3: TGTGCCAGCAGCGTAGACGGCGGGAGGGCAGATACGCAGTATTTT. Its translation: CASSVDGGRADTQYF.

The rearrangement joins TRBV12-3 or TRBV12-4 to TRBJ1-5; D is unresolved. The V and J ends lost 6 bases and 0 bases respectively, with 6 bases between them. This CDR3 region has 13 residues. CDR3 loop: CASSPSSNQPQHF. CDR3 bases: TGTGCCAGCAGCCCCTCTAGCAATCAGCCCCAGCATTTT.

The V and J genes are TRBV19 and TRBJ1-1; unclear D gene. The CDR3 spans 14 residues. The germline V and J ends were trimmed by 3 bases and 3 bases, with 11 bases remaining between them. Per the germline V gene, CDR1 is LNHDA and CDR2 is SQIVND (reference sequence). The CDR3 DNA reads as TGTGCCAGTAGTATTCCAGCCCGAGACACTGAAGCTTTCTTT. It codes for CASSIPARDTEAFF.

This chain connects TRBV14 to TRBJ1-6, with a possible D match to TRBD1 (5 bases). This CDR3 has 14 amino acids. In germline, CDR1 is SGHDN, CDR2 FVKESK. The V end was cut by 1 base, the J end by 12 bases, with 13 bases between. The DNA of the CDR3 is TGTGCCAGCAGCCAAGGGATGGGACGGAAACCCCTCCACTTT. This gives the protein CASSQGMGRKPLHF.

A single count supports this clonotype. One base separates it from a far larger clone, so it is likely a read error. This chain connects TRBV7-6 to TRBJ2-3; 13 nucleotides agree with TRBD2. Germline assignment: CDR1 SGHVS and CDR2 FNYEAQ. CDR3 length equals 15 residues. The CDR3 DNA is TGTGCCAGCAGCCGACTAGCGGGAGGCACAGATACGCTGTATTTT. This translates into CASSRLAGGTDTLYF.

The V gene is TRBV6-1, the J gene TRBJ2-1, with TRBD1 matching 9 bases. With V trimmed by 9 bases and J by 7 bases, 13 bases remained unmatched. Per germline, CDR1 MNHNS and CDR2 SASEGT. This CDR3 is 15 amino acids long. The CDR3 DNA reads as TGTGCCAGAAGATTTACAGGGGGCGAAAGGAATGAGCAGTTCTTC. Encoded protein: CARRFTGGERNEQFF.

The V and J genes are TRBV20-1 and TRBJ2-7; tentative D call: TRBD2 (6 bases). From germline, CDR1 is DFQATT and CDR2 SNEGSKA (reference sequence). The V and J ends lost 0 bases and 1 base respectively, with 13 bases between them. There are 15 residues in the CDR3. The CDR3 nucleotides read TGCAGTGCTAGAGATAAGGCGGGACGGTCCTACGAGCAGTACTTC. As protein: CSARDKAGRSYEQYF.

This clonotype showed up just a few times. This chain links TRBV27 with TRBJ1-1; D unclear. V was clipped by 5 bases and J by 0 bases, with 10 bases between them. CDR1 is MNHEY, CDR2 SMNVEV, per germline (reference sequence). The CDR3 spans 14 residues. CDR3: CASSITRLNTEAFF. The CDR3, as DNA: TGTGCCAGCAGTATTACAAGACTGAACACTGAAGCTTTCTTT.

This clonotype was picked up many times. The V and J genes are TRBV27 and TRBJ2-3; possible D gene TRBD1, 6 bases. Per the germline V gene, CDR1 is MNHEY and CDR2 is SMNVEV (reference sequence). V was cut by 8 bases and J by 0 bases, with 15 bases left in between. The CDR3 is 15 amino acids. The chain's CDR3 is CASFGGVTSTDTQYF. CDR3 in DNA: TGTGCCAGCTTTGGGGGCGTCACTAGCACAGATACGCAGTATTTT.

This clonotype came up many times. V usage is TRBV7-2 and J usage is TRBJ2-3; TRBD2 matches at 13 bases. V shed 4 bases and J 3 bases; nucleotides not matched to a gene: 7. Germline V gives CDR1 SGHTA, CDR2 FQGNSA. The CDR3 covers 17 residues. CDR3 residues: CASSWGLAGRETDTQYF. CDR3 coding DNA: TGTGCCAGCAGCTGGGGACTAGCGGGAAGAGAGACAGATACGCAGTATTTT.

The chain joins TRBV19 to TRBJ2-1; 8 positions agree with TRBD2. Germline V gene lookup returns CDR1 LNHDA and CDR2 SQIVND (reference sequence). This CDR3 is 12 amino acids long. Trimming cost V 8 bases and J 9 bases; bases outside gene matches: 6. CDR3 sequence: CASPNGGGEQFF. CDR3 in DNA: TGTGCCAGTCCCAACGGGGGGGGTGAGCAGTTCTTC. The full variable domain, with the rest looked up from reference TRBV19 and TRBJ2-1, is DGGITQSPKYLFRKEGQNVTLSCEQNLNHDAMYWYRQDPGQGLRLIYYSQIVNDFQKGDIAEGYSVSREKKESFPLTVTSAQKNPTAFYLCASPNGGGEQFFGPGTRLTVL.

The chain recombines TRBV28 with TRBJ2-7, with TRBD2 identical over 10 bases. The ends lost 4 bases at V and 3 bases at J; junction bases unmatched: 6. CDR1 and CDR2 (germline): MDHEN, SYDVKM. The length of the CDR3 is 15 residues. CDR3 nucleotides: TGTGCCAGCAGTTCCGCGACTAGCGGGTTCTACGAGCAGTACTTC. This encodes CASSSATSGFYEQYF.

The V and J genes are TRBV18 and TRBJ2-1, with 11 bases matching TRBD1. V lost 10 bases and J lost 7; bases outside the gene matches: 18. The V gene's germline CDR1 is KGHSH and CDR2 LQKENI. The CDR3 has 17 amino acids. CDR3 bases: TGTGCCACCAGCTCGACCTTCGGGACAGGGGGAGTGAATGAGCAGTTCTTC. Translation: CATSSTFGTGGVNEQFF.

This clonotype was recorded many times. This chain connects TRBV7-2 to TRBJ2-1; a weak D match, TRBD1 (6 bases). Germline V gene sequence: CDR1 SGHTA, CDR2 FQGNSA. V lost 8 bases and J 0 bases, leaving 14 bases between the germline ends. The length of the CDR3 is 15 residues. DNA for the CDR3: TGTGCCAGCGCCCAGCAGGGGCCCTCCTACAATGAGCAGTTCTTC. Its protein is CASAQQGPSYNEQFF.

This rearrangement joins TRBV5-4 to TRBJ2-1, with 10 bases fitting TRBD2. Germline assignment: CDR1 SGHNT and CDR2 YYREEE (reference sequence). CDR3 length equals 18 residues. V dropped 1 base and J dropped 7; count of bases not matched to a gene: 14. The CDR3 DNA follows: TGTGCCAGCAGCTTGTCTTGGACTAGCGGATGGGAGGGGAATGAGCAGTTCTTC. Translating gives CASSLSWTSGWEGNEQFF.

The DNA for the CDR3 is TGTGCCTGGGGACGGAGAGGGAACACTGAAGCTTTCTTT. This gives the protein CAWGRRGNTEAFF. J is TRBJ1-1 and V is TRBV30; D remains unclear. The CDR3 runs 13 residues. Germline V gene lookup returns CDR1 GTSNPN and CDR2 SVGIG (reference sequence). The V and J ends lost 5 bases and 1 base respectively, with 11 bases between them.

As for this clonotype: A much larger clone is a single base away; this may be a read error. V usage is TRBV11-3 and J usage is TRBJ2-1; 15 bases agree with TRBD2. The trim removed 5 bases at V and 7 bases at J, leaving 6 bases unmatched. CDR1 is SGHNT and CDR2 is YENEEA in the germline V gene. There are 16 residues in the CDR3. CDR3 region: CASSPWTSGRANEQFF. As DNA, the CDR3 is TGTGCCAGCAGCCCCTGGACTAGCGGGAGGGCGAATGAGCAGTTCTTC.

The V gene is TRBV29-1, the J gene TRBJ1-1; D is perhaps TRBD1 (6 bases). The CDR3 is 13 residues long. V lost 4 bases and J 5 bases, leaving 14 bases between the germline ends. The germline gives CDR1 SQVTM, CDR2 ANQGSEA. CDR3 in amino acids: CSVGGTLETEAFF. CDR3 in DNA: TGCAGCGTTGGCGGGACACTGGAGACTGAAGCTTTCTTT.

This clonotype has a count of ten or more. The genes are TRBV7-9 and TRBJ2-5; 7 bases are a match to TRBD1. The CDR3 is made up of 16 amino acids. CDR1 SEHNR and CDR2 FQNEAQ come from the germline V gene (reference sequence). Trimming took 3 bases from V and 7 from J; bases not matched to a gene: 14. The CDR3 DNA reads TGTGCCAGCAGCTTCCGGGACAGTTATCCTTGGGGGACCCAGTACTTC. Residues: CASSFRDSYPWGTQYF.

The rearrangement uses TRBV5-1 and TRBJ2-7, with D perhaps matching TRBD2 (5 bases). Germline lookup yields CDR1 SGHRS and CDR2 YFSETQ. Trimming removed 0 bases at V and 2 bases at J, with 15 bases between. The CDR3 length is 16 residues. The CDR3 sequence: CASSLVGGSAAYEQYF. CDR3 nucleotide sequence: TGCGCCAGCAGCTTGGTAGGCGGGTCGGCCGCCTACGAGCAGTACTTC.

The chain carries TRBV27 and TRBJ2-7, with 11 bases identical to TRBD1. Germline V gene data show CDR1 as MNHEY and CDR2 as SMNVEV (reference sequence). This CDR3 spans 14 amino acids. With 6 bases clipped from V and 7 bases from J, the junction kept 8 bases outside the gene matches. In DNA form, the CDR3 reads TGTGCCAGCAGCCGCGGGACAGGGGGTCATGAGCAGTACTTC. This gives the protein CASSRGTGGHEQYF.

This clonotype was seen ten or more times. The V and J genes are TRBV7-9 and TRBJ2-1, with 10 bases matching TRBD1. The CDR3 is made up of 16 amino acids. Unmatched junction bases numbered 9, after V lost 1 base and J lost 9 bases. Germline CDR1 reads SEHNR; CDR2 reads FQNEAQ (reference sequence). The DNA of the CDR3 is TGTGCCAGCAGCTTAGGTAGTAGGACAGGGGGATTTGAGCAGTTCTTC. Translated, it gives CASSLGSRTGGFEQFF.

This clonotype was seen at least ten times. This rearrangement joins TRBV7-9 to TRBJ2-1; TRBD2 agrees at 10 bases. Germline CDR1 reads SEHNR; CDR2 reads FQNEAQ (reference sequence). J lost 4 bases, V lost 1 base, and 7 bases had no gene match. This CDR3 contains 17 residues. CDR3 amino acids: CASSLGASGSQYNEQFF. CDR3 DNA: TGTGCCAGCAGCTTAGGAGCTAGCGGGAGCCAATACAATGAGCAGTTCTTC.

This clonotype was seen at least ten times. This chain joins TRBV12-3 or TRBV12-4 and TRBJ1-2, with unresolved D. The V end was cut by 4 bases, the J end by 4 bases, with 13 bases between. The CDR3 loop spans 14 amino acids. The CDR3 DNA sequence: TGTGCCAGCAGTTATAACAGCTGGGCCTATGGCTACACCTTC. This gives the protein CASSYNSWAYGYTF.

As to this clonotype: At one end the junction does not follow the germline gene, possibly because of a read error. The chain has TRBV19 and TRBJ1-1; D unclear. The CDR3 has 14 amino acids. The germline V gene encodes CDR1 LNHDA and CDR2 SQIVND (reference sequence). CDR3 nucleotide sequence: TGTGCCAGTAGTATCGAGGGAGAGAACACTGAAACTTTCTTT. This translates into CASSIEGENTETFF.

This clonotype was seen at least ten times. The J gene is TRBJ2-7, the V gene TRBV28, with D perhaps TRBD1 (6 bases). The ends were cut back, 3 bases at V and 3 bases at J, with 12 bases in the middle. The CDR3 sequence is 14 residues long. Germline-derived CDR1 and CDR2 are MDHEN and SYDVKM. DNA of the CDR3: TGTGCCAGCAGTTTGGGGGCAGACTTCTACGAGCAGTACTTC. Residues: CASSLGADFYEQYF.

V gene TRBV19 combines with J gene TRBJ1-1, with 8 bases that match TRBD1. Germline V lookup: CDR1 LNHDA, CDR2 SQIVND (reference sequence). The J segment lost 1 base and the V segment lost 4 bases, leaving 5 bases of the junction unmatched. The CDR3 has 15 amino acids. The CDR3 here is CASSRRGTGNTEAFF. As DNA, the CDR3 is TGTGCCAGTAGTAGAAGAGGGACAGGGAACACTGAAGCTTTCTTT.

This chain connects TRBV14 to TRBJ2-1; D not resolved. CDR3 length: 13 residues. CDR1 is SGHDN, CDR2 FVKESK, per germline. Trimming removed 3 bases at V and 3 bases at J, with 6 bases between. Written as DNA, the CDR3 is TGTGCCAGCAGCCATTCGAACTACAATGAGCAGTTCTTC. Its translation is CASSHSNYNEQFF.

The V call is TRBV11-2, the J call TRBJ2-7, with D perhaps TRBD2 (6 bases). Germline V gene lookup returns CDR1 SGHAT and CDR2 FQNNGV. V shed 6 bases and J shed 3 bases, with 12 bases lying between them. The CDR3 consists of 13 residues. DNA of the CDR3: TGTGCCAGCAGTATAGCGGATAACTACGAGCAGTACTTC. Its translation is CASSIADNYEQYF.

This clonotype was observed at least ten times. CDR3: CASSEVGQGLWIEKLFF. The CDR3 nucleotides are TGTGCCAGCAGTGAAGTGGGACAGGGGCTATGGATTGAAAAACTGTTTTTT. This rearrangement joins TRBV6-1 to TRBJ1-4; 10 nucleotides agree with TRBD1. Unmatched junction bases numbered 9, after V lost 1 base and J lost 7 bases. Germline V gene lookup returns CDR1 MNHNS and CDR2 SASEGT. The CDR3 consists of 17 residues.